This T cell receptor beta chain was sequenced for a study of PD-1 blockade in classical Hodgkin lymphoma. Study observations and caveats: Nivolumab starters within 1 year of ASCT were excluded.

All patients experienced relapse after autologous stem cell transplantation, and brentuximab vedotin exposure was variable. As to this clone: What it recognizes is unknown.

Measured with immunoSEQ multiplex PCR; TCRdb has only the in-frame clones, and not every one. The table records 55,000 to 65,000 clones, 80% to 90% of them present only once. The CDR3 sequence is 15 residues long. Trimming removed 3 bases from V and 5 bases from J, with 11 bases in between. Germline CDR1 SEHNR, CDR2 FQNEAQ (reference sequence). The sequence was collected from a human donor with classical Hodgkin lymphoma. The sequencing here drew on peripheral blood mononuclear cells (PBMCs), taken at baseline. V and J are TRBV7-9 and TRBJ1-6; no clear D gene. The CDR3 sequence: CASSLSWGNNSPLHF. DNA for the CDR3: TGTGCCAGCAGCTTGAGCTGGGGAAATAATTCACCCCTCCACTTT.